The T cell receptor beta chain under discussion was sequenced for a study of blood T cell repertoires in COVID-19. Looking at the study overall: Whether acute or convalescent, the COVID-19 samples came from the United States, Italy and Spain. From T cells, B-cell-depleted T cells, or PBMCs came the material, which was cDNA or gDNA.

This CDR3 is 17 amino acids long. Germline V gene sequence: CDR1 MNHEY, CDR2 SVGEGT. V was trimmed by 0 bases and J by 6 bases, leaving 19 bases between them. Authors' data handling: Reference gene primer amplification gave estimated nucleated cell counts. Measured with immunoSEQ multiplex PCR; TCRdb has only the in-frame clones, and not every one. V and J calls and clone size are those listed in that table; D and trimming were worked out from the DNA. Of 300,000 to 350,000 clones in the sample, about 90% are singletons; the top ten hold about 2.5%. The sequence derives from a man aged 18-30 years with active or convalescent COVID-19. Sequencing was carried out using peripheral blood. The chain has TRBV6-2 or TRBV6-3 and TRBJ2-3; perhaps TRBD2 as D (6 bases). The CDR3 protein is CASSYSASGATLDTQYF. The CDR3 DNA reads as TGTGCCAGCAGTTACTCGGCCTCGGGAGCAACACTGGATACGCAGTATTTT.